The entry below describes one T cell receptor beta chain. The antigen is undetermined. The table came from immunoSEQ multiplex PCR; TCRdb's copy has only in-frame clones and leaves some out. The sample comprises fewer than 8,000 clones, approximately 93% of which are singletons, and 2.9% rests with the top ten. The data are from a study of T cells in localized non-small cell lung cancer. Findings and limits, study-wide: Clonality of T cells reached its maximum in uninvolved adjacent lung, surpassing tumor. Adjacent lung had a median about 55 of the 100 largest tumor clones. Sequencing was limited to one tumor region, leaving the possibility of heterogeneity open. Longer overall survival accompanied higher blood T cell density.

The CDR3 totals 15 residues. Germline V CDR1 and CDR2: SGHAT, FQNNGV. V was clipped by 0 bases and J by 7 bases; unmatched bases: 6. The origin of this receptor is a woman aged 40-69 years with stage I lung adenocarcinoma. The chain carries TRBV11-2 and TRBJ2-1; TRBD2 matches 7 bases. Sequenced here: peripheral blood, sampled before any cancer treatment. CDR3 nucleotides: TGTGCCAGCAGCTTAGATCGGCGGGAGTGGAATGAGCAGTTCTTC. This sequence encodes CASSLDRREWNEQFF.